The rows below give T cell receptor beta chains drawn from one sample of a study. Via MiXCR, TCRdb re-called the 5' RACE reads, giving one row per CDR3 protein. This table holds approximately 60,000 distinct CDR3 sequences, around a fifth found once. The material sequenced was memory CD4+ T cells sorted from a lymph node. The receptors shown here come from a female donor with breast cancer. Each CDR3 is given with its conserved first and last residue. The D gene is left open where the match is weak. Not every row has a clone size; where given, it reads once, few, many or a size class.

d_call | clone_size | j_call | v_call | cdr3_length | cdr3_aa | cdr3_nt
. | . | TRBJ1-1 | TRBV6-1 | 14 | CASFWALRGTEAFF | TGTGCCAGCTTCTGGGCCCTCAGAGGTACTGAAGCTTTCTTT
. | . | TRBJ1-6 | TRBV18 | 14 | CASSRTDSSSPLHF | TGTGCCAGCTCACGAACGGACAGCTCATCACCCCTCCACTTT
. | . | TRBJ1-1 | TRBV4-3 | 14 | CASSQVLGNTEAFF | TGCGCCAGCAGCCAAGTTTTAGGGAACACTGAAGCTTTCTTT
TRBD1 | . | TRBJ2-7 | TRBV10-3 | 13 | CAIRGTGAHEQYF | TGTGCCATCAGAGGGACAGGGGCCCACGAGCAGTACTTC
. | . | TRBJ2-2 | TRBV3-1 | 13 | CASSQGGIGELFF | TGTGCCAGCAGCCAAGGGGGAATCGGGGAGCTGTTTTTT
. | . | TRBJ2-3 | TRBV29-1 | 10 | CSAGVDTQYF | TGCAGCGCTGGGGTAGATACGCAGTATTTT
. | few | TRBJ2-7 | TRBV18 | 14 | CASSPIGGRNEQYF | TGTGCCAGCTCACCAATAGGGGGTCGTAACGAGCAGTACTTC
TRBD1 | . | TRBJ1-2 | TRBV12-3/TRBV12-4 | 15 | CASSRNGGTVYGYTF | TGTGCCAGCAGTCGCAACGGAGGGACAGTCTATGGCTACACCTTC
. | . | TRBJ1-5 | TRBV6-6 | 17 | CASQPRDTQVSNQPQHF | TGTGCCAGCCAGCCCCGGGACACACAAGTTAGCAATCAGCCCCAGCATTTT
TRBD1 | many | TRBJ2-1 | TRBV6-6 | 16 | CASRPRTGGSYNEQFF | TGTGCCAGCAGACCGAGGACAGGGGGATCCTACAATGAGCAGTTCTTC
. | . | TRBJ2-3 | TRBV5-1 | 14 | CASRETGLTDTQYF | TGCGCCAGCAGGGAGACAGGTCTCACAGATACGCAGTATTTT
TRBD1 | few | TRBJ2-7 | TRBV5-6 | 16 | CASSGRDRGRFGEQYF | TGTGCCAGCAGCGGACGGGACAGGGGGCGTTTTGGCGAGCAGTACTTC
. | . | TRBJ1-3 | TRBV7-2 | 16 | CASSRSGASSGDTIYF | TGTGCCAGCAGCCGCTCAGGGGCCTCCTCTGGAGACACCATATATTTT
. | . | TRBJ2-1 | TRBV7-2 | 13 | CASSLGPLFEQFF | TGTGCCAGCAGCTTAGGGCCTCTTTTTGAGCAGTTCTTC
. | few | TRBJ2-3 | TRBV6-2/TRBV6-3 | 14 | CASSYERTTDTQYF | TGTGCCAGCAGTTACGAGAGAACAACAGATACGCAGTATTTT
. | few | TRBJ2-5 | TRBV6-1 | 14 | CASSESQAQETQYF | TGTGCCAGCAGTGAATCACAGGCGCAAGAGACCCAGTACTTC
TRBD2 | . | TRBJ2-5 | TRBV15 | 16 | CATSRIPSGGQETQYF | TGTGCCACCAGCCGTATCCCTAGCGGGGGGCAAGAGACCCAGTACTTC
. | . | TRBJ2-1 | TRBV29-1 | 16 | CSVEVTGINTYNEQFF | TGCAGCGTTGAAGTTACAGGGATTAACACCTACAATGAGCAGTTCTTC
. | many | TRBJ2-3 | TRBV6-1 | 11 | CASSALVTQYF | TGTGCCAGCAGTGCCCTAGTTACGCAGTATTTT
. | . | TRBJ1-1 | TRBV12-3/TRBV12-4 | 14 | CASHGGGTNTEAFF | TGTGCCAGCCACGGAGGGGGGACGAACACTGAAGCTTTCTTT
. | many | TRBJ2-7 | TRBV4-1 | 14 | CASSPTGATYEQYF | TGCGCCAGCAGCCCGACTGGGGCAACCTACGAGCAGTACTTC